Below, 29 T cell receptor beta chains from the same sample are listed, as sequenced in a study of blood T cell repertoires in COVID-19. The assay was immunoSEQ multiplex PCR, and TCRdb's table has in-frame clones only and misses some. The data show around 500,000 clones, approximately 91% seen once. The sample was PBMCs or T cells enriched from blood (not recorded which). The receptor set was obtained from an older woman who had recovered from COVID-19.

The chain links TRBV4-1 to TRBJ2-4, with 8 bases fitting TRBD1. The length of the CDR3 is 17 residues. J gave up 4 bases and V 1 base, and 9 bases lay outside the gene matches. Germline CDR1 and CDR2: MGHRA and YSYEKL. This CDR3 is CASSQGVSRGPKNIQYF. Here the CDR3 DNA reads TGCGCCAGCAGCCAAGGAGTTTCCAGGGGGCCAAAAAACATTCAGTACTTC.

The CDR3 DNA is TGTGCCACCAGTGACGGACAGGGGCGTACCCCCCAAGAGACCCAGTACTTC. Translating it yields CATSDGQGRTPQETQYF. V is TRBV24-1 and J is TRBJ2-5; 9 nucleotides line up with TRBD1. The CDR3 sequence is 17 residues long. The germline V gene has CDR1 KGHDR and CDR2 SFDVKD. Unmatched junction bases numbered 9, after V lost 4 bases and J lost 1 base.

The CDR3 bases are TGTGCCTGGAGTGTACAGGCCTCTGGAAACACCATATATTTT. It specifies CAWSVQASGNTIYF. The V call is TRBV30, the J call TRBJ1-3; maybe TRBD1 (5 bases). CDR1 GTSNPN and CDR2 SVGIG come from the germline V gene (reference sequence). The CDR3 has 14 residues. The V gene lost 0 bases and the J gene lost 0 bases, with 6 bases spanning the gap.

The chain has TRBV5-5 and TRBJ2-4; possibly TRBD2 for D (6 bases). V lost 4 bases and J lost 0, with 20 bases in between. The V gene's germline CDR1 is SGHKS and CDR2 YYEKEE (reference sequence). The CDR3 consists of 18 residues. For the CDR3, the DNA is TGTGCCAGCAGCGGGGAGGTGTACAGTATCCTAGCCAAAAACATTCAGTACTTC. It specifies CASSGEVYSILAKNIQYF.

The rearrangement uses TRBV2 and TRBJ1-1; 10 bases line up with TRBD1. CDR1 SNHLY and CDR2 FYNNEI come from the germline V gene. Trimming took 6 bases from V and 3 from J; bases not matched to a gene: 7. The CDR3 loop spans 15 amino acids. CDR3 protein: CASRGQGRLDTEAFF. CDR3 DNA: TGTGCCAGCAGGGGACAGGGGAGGTTGGACACTGAAGCTTTCTTT.

The genes are TRBV7-2 and TRBJ1-2, with a possible D match to TRBD1 (6 bases). Trimming took 6 bases from V and 1 from J, leaving 15 bases between them. The CDR3 has 15 residues. Germline V gene lookup returns CDR1 SGHTA and CDR2 FQGNSA. Written as DNA, the CDR3 is TGTGCCAGCAGTCATACCGGGACACTTAACTATGGCTACACCTTC. Translating gives CASSHTGTLNYGYTF.

In its sample, this clone was seen once. The rearrangement uses TRBV30 and TRBJ2-2, with a tentative D call TRBD2 (6 bases). The CDR3 consists of 14 residues. V was pared by 3 bases and J by 3 bases, with 11 bases between. The germline CDR1 and CDR2 sequences are GTSNPN and SVGIG (reference sequence). Written as DNA, the CDR3 is TGTGCCTGGAGCGGGACTCCTGACACCGGGGAGCTGTTTTTT. The encoded protein is CAWSGTPDTGELFF.

The rearrangement uses TRBV30 and TRBJ2-6, with a possible D match to TRBD1 (6 bases). Trimming stripped 4 bases from V and 0 bases from J, with 22 bases between. Germline lookup yields CDR1 GTSNPN and CDR2 SVGIG (reference sequence). This CDR3 is 19 amino acids long. The CDR3 loop reads CAWKPPMTGVISGANVLTF. The CDR3 region has the DNA TGTGCCTGGAAACCCCCAATGACAGGCGTCATCTCTGGGGCCAACGTCCTGACTTTC.

The rearrangement joins TRBV19 to TRBJ1-2; 10 bases map to TRBD1. J lost 5 bases, V lost 4 bases, and 1 base had no gene match. This CDR3 has 13 residues. The germline V gene encodes CDR1 LNHDA and CDR2 SQIVND (reference sequence). CDR3 region: CASSKGQGYGYTF. The CDR3 nucleotides are TGTGCCAGTAGTAAGGGACAGGGGTATGGCTACACCTTC.

The V call is TRBV9, the J call TRBJ1-2, with 9 bases matching TRBD1. The J segment lost 5 bases and the V segment lost 3 bases, leaving 8 bases of the junction unmatched. This CDR3 spans 15 amino acids. From germline, CDR1 is SGDLS and CDR2 YYNGEE. The CDR3 bases are TGTGCCAGCAGCGCACAGACAGGGGGAGGATATGGCTACACCTTC. Its translation: CASSAQTGGGYGYTF.

The rearrangement joins TRBV9 to TRBJ2-3; 11 positions match TRBD1. Germline loops: CDR1 SGDLS, CDR2 YYNGEE. The J segment lost 3 bases and the V segment lost 2 bases, leaving 8 bases of the junction unmatched. The CDR3 is 17 amino acids. The DNA of the CDR3 is TGTGCCAGCAGCGTCCCGTCGGGACAGGGGGGAACAGATACGCAGTATTTT. This sequence encodes CASSVPSGQGGTDTQYF. Full variable domain (rest looked up from reference TRBV9 and TRBJ2-3): DSGVTQTPKHLITATGQRVTLRCSPRSGDLSVYWYQQSLDQGLQFLIQYYNGEERAKGNILERFSAQQFPDLHSELNLSSLELGDSALYFCASSVPSGQGGTDTQYFGPGTRLTVL.

The chain couples TRBV11-2 to TRBJ1-4; perhaps TRBD1 as D (5 bases). This CDR3 region has 17 residues. V lost 1 base to trimming and J lost 0 bases, with 12 bases between them. The germline gives CDR1 SGHAT, CDR2 FQNNGV. CDR3 loop: CASSLVTGLPTNEKLFF. The CDR3 nucleotides are TGTGCCAGCAGCTTAGTTACAGGACTACCAACTAATGAAAAACTGTTTTTT. Combining the CDR3 with reference TRBV11-2 and TRBJ1-4 gives the whole variable domain EAGVAQSPRYKIIEKRQSVAFWCNPISGHATLYWYQQILGQGPKLLIQFQNNGVVDDSQLPKDRFSAERLKGVDSTLKIQPAKLEDSAVYLCASSLVTGLPTNEKLFFGSGTQLSVL.

The V gene is TRBV19, the J gene TRBJ1-2; perhaps TRBD1 as D (6 bases). The V end was cut by 1 base, the J end by 9 bases, with 9 bases between. CDR1 is LNHDA, CDR2 SQIVND, per germline (reference sequence). This CDR3 has 12 amino acids. The CDR3 region has the DNA TGTGCCAGTAGTATAGCGGACAGCCGCTACACCTTC. Its protein product is CASSIADSRYTF.

V usage is TRBV5-5 and J usage is TRBJ2-5; 9 nucleotides line up with TRBD1. This CDR3 is built from 13 residues. Trimming removed 5 bases from V and 3 bases from J; junction bases left unmatched: 2. Germline loops: CDR1 SGHKS, CDR2 YYEKEE (reference sequence). This CDR3 is CASSWTGEETQYF. The CDR3 region has the DNA TGTGCCAGCAGTTGGACAGGGGAAGAGACCCAGTACTTC. Complete variable domain (other parts from reference TRBV5-5 and TRBJ2-5): DAGVTQSPTHLIKTRGQQVTLRCSPISGHKSVSWYQQVLGQGPQFIFQYYEKEERGRGNFPDRFSARQFPNYSSELNVNALLLGDSALYLCASSWTGEETQYFGPGTRLLVL.

This clone was counted between two and nine times. The chain couples TRBV7-2 to TRBJ1-5, with 7 bases lining up with TRBD1. CDR3 length: 18 amino acids. CDR1 SGHTA and CDR2 FQGNSA come from the germline V gene. V was pared by 8 bases and J by 4 bases, with 20 bases of the junction left unmatched. CDR3: CASHLPQGNPMLNQPQHF. The CDR3 nucleotides read TGTGCCAGCCACCTCCCACAGGGGAACCCTATGTTAAATCAGCCCCAGCATTTT.

As DNA, the CDR3 is TGTGCCAGCAGCGCGGGACTAGGTGTAGATACGCAGTATTTT. Translated: CASSAGLGVDTQYF. V usage is TRBV9 and J usage is TRBJ2-3, with 8 bases identical to TRBD2. The CDR3 totals 14 residues. Germline values: CDR1 SGDLS, CDR2 YYNGEE. The trim removed 3 bases at V and 5 bases at J, leaving 5 bases unmatched.

This sequence joins TRBV18 and TRBJ2-3, with D uncertain. Trimming took 3 bases from V and 2 from J, leaving 12 bases between them. CDR1 and CDR2 from the germline V gene are KGHSH and LQKENI. This CDR3 has 15 amino acids. The CDR3 coding sequence is TGTGCCAGCTCACCCCAGGAAATCTACACAGATACGCAGTATTTT. Its translation is CASSPQEIYTDTQYF.

The genes are TRBV4-1 and TRBJ1-6; 8 bases line up with TRBD1. The junction had 5 bases not matched to a gene; V was cut back by 4 bases and J by 0 bases. The CDR3 is made up of 17 amino acids. Germline-derived CDR1 and CDR2 are MGHRA and YSYEKL. The CDR3 DNA is TGCGCCAGCAGCCTACGGACAGGGAGCTCCTATAATTCACCCCTCCACTTT. The encoded protein is CASSLRTGSSYNSPLHF.

V is TRBV27 and J is TRBJ1-6; D is undetermined. The V gene's germline CDR1 is MNHEY and CDR2 SMNVEV (reference sequence). CDR3 length: 15 amino acids. Deletions cut 5 bases from V and 6 bases from J, with 14 bases between. The chain's CDR3 is CASSPDARPNSPLHF. As DNA, the CDR3 is TGTGCCAGCAGTCCCGACGCGCGGCCTAATTCACCCCTCCACTTT.

The chain recombines TRBV5-1 with TRBJ1-5; 10 nucleotides align to TRBD1. Germline CDR1 and CDR2: SGHRS and YFSETQ. V lost 3 bases, J lost 5 bases, and 2 bases stayed unmatched. This CDR3 is built from 14 residues. The CDR3 DNA follows: TGCGCCAGCAGCTGGGGGACAGGGGATCAGCCCCAGCATTTT. It encodes CASSWGTGDQPQHF.

This chain links TRBV29-1 with TRBJ1-1; D perhaps matches TRBD1 (6 bases). The germline V gene encodes CDR1 SQVTM and CDR2 ANQGSEA. CDR3 length: 13 residues. The germline V and J ends were trimmed by 3 bases and 4 bases, with 12 bases remaining between them. The CDR3 loop is CSVEGGGGTEAFF. The CDR3 DNA reads TGCAGCGTTGAGGGAGGGGGAGGCACTGAAGCTTTCTTT.

This chain connects TRBV11-2 to TRBJ2-2, with TRBD2 matching 9 bases. The CDR3 spans 15 residues. V shed 5 bases and J 4 bases; nucleotides not matched to a gene: 5. Germline V gene lookup returns CDR1 SGHAT and CDR2 FQNNGV. The CDR3 coding sequence is TGTGCCAGCAGCCCGACTAGCGGAAGCACCGGGGAGCTGTTTTTT. As protein: CASSPTSGSTGELFF.

This chain joins TRBV30 and TRBJ1-1; 9 positions agree with TRBD1. This CDR3 is built from 16 residues. J lost 4 bases, V lost 2 bases, and 11 bases had no gene match. The germline CDR1 and CDR2 sequences are GTSNPN and SVGIG (reference sequence). The CDR3 coding sequence is TGTGCCTGGAGTCTTTGGACAGGGGCCCGGAGCACTGAAGCTTTCTTT. Translating gives CAWSLWTGARSTEAFF.

This clone was counted a few times. The chain recombines TRBV6-5 with TRBJ1-5; D is unresolved. Looked up from germline, CDR1 is MNHEY and CDR2 is SVGAGI. CDR3 length: 14 residues. Trimming removed 7 bases at V and 2 bases at J, with 12 bases between. CDR3 sequence reads: CASNREAGNQPQHF. Here the CDR3 DNA reads TGTGCCAGCAACCGGGAGGCCGGCAATCAGCCCCAGCATTTT.

The chain links TRBV10-2 to TRBJ2-3; 15 bases fit TRBD2. The CDR3 has 19 residues. Germline CDR1 and CDR2: WSHSY and SAAADI. The V gene end was trimmed by 5 bases and the J gene end by 1 base; junction bases not matched to a gene: 10. The CDR3 loop is CASSPGLAGGPVRTDTQYF. Here the CDR3 DNA reads TGCGCCAGCAGTCCAGGACTAGCGGGGGGGCCGGTTCGCACAGATACGCAGTATTTT.

This clone was counted once. J is TRBJ2-2 and V is TRBV11-2; the D gene is possibly TRBD1 (6 bases). With 6 bases removed from V and 5 bases from J, the gap between germline ends came to 16 bases. The CDR3 is 15 amino acids. CDR1 SGHAT and CDR2 FQNNGV come from the germline V gene. CDR3 nucleotide sequence: TGTGCCAGCAGTTTGTACAGGGTGTCAACCGGGGAGCTGTTTTTT. Its protein is CASSLYRVSTGELFF.

The rearrangement uses TRBV6-1 and TRBJ1-5; D is perhaps TRBD1 (5 bases). CDR3 size: 15 residues. From germline, CDR1 is MNHNS and CDR2 SASEGT. Trimming left V 2 bases short and J 11 bases short, with 19 bases between. CDR3 amino acids: CASSELRGTGGAQHF. The CDR3 DNA follows: TGTGCCAGCAGTGAACTGCGGGGGACCGGCGGAGCCCAGCATTTT.

The chain has TRBV10-3 and TRBJ1-2, with D possibly matching TRBD1 (5 bases). Germline loops: CDR1 ENHRY, CDR2 SYGVKD. Trimming shortened V by 7 bases and J by 6 bases, and 15 bases separated the two germline ends. The CDR3 consists of 13 residues. CDR3 DNA: TGTGCCATCATGGCAGGGCGACGGGATGGCTACACCTTC. Protein: CAIMAGRRDGYTF.

V and J are TRBV6-5 and TRBJ1-4; 9 nucleotides match TRBD1. The CDR3 is 15 residues long. Germline trimming cut 4 bases from V and 6 bases from J; bases unmatched to any gene: 6. Germline loops: CDR1 MNHEY, CDR2 SVGAGI. The CDR3 is CASSSSGTGHEKLFF. The CDR3 DNA follows: TGTGCCAGCAGTTCCAGCGGGACAGGGCATGAAAAACTGTTTTTT.